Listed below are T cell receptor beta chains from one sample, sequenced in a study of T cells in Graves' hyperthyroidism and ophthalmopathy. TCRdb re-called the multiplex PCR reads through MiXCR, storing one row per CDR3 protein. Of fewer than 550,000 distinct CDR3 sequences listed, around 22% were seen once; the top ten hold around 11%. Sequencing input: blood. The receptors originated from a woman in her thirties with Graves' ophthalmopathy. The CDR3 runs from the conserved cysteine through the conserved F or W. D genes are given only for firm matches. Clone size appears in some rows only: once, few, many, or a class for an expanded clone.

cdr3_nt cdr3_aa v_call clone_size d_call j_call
TGTGCCAGCAGCCCCCGCCCTAGCGGGAGTTACGAGCAGTACTTC CASSPRPSGSYEQYF TRBV7-2 once TRBD2 TRBJ2-7
TGTGCCAGCAGCCGAGGACAGCTCCCTGAAGCTTTCTTT CASSRGQLPEAFF TRBV7-9 many NA TRBJ1-1
TGTGCCAGTAGTATCGGGGATGAGGGCACTGAAGCTTTCTTT CASSIGDEGTEAFF TRBV19 NA NA TRBJ1-1
TGTACCAGCAGTGATCCTGGGGGGGGTAGCTACGAGCAGTACTTC CTSSDPGGGSYEQYF TRBV6-1 many TRBD2 TRBJ2-7
TGTGCCAGTAGTCCAGGCACTAGCGGGGAGAGCACAGATACGCAGTATTTT CASSPGTSGESTDTQYF TRBV19 few TRBD2 TRBJ2-3
TGCGCCAGCAGCCCAGGACTGACAGGTCTATCAGAAGCTTTCTTT CASSPGLTGLSEAFF TRBV5-1 NA NA TRBJ1-1
TGCGCCAGCAGCTGGACAGGCCCAGGGGGCACTGAAGCTTTCTTT CASSWTGPGGTEAFF TRBV5-1 many TRBD1 TRBJ1-1
TGCAGCGTTGATCTAGGGCCCTACAGGGATGAGCCTAAAATGAACACTGAAGCTTTCTTT CSVDLGPYRDEPKMNTEAFF TRBV29-1 many NA TRBJ1-1
TGTGCCAGCAGCGCGGCCGGCAGAACCCACGAGTACGAGCAGTACTTC CASSAAGRTHEYEQYF TRBV13 few NA TRBJ2-7
TGTGCCAGCAGCTCTACTAGCTCCAGCTCCTACGAGCAGTACTTC CASSSTSSSSYEQYF TRBV7-2 NA NA TRBJ2-7
TGTGCCAGCCGTCTCCCGGTGGCCCCTTACGAGCAGTACTTC CASRLPVAPYEQYF TRBV7-3 many NA TRBJ2-7
TGCGCCAGCAGCTCGGAAAATCAGGGGAACCAGCCCCAGCATTTT CASSSENQGNQPQHF TRBV5-1 many NA TRBJ1-5
TGTGCCAGCAGTGACGGCAGCGAAGCTTTCTTT CASSDGSEAFF TRBV6-4 many NA TRBJ1-1
TGCAGCGTTGGTCTTGACGACAGGGGAAGATATGGCTACACCTTC CSVGLDDRGRYGYTF TRBV29-1 many TRBD1 TRBJ1-2
TGTGCCAGCAGCTTAGCCGTAAAGTTCACTGAAGCTTTCTTT CASSLAVKFTEAFF TRBV7-8 NA NA TRBJ1-1
TGTGCCAGCAGTCTAACTTCTAGCGGGAGGACGGGGGCCAACGTCCTGACTTTC CASSLTSSGRTGANVLTF TRBV27 few TRBD2 TRBJ2-6
TGTGCCAGCAGGGGGGTCCTAGCGGGACTCTACGAGCAGTACTTC CASRGVLAGLYEQYF TRBV6-1 NA TRBD2 TRBJ2-7
TGTGCCAGCAGCTTAGCGGGGATCGACTACGAGCAGTACTTC CASSLAGIDYEQYF TRBV11-2 many NA TRBJ2-7
TGTGCCAGCAGTTTGCAGGCCTCCTACGAGCAGTACTTC CASSLQASYEQYF TRBV28 many NA TRBJ2-7
TGTGCCAGCTCCAAGGGGGGGGCGAGTGGAACTGAAGCTTTCTTT CASSKGGASGTEAFF TRBV6-1 NA NA TRBJ1-1
TGTGCCAGCAGTATCGGGACAGATGCTTCTGGCTACACCTTC CASSIGTDASGYTF TRBV7-9 many TRBD1 TRBJ1-2
TGTGCCAGCAGCCAATTAGTTGCAACTAATGAAAAACTGTTTTTT CASSQLVATNEKLFF TRBV4-2 few NA TRBJ1-4
TGCGCCAGCAGCCAGTACCGGGACTTTGACCTGGAGACCCAGTACTTC CASSQYRDFDLETQYF TRBV4-1 many NA TRBJ2-5
TGCAGTGCCGTCGGACTAGCAGGAGAGACCCAGTACTTC CSAVGLAGETQYF TRBV20-1 NA TRBD2 TRBJ2-5
TGTGCCAGCAGCCTTCGACAGGGTGATAGAGAGACCCAGTACTTC CASSLRQGDRETQYF TRBV5-4 many TRBD1 TRBJ2-5
TGTGCCAGCAGTGAACGAGGGATTACCTACGAGCAGTACTTC CASSERGITYEQYF TRBV6-1 NA NA TRBJ2-7
TGCAGCGTTGTGGGGGTGGGCACAACCTCCTACGAGCAGTACTTC CSVVGVGTTSYEQYF TRBV29-1 few NA TRBJ2-7
TGCAGCGTCAGCCGGGGTACGAATCAGCCCCAGCATTTT CSVSRGTNQPQHF TRBV29-1 NA NA TRBJ1-5
TGTGCCAGCAGTGCCTCGGGACAGGGAGGGACCTACGAGCAGTACTTC CASSASGQGGTYEQYF TRBV6-4 many TRBD1 TRBJ2-7
TGTGCCAGTAGTACCCGTGGTGCCCTGATAGAGACCCAGTACTTC CASSTRGALIETQYF TRBV19 NA NA TRBJ2-5
TGTGCCAGCAGTGTAACCGGGACAGGGGGCTCCTACGAGCAGTACTTC CASSVTGTGGSYEQYF TRBV12-3/TRBV12-4 NA TRBD1 TRBJ2-7
TGCGCCAGCAGCTTGGAAGGGGCGGAGGAAGAGACCCAGTACTTC CASSLEGAEEETQYF TRBV5-1 many NA TRBJ2-5
TGTGCCAGCAGCTTAGGACAGGGACAAGAGACCCAGTACTTC CASSLGQGQETQYF TRBV5-1 many TRBD1 TRBJ2-5
TGTGCCAGCAGTTTAGTCGTCAGAGGTATGATGAGCTCCTACGAGCAGTACTTC CASSLVVRGMMSSYEQYF TRBV12-3/TRBV12-4 few NA TRBJ2-7
TGTGCCATCAGTGAGTCAGGGGGGGAGGGTTACGAGCAGTACTTC CAISESGGEGYEQYF TRBV10-3 many NA TRBJ2-7
TGTGCCAGCAATCACCCTCCCGGGGACCAAGAGACCCAGTACTTC CASNHPPGDQETQYF TRBV7-9 many NA TRBJ2-5
TGCAGTGCTAGAGATTCGGTGGTGGGAGAGACCCAGTACTTC CSARDSVVGETQYF TRBV20-1 many NA TRBJ2-5
TGTGCCAGCAGTGAACTAGCGGGGGACACCGGGGAGCTGTTTTTT CASSELAGDTGELFF TRBV2 many TRBD2 TRBJ2-2
TGTGCCTGGAGGAGGGGTTGGGCCGGGGAGCTGTTTTTT CAWRRGWAGELFF TRBV30 many NA TRBJ2-2
TGTGCCAGCAATCCCCGAGCGGACAATGATTACGAGCAGTACTTC CASNPRADNDYEQYF TRBV6-2/TRBV6-3 NA NA TRBJ2-7